Below, one T cell receptor beta chain is given with its context. As yet, its antigen is unknown. The sample belongs to a study of identical twins. General study points: Cross-sectional statistical analysis was relied on for the conclusions, without the same donors being followed. Zero-insertion findings could be partly confounded by invariant cells (MAIT and iNKT cells). Memory repertoires lacked the insertion deficit that abundant cord blood beta clonotypes showed.

Germline V CDR1 and CDR2: SNHLY, FYNNEI. The CDR3 is 13 residues long. The junction had 7 bases not matched to a gene; V was cut back by 8 bases and J by 8 bases. Template switching (which added a universal primer site) was used, and cDNA carried unique molecular identifiers. Via MiXCR, TCRdb re-called the 5' RACE reads, giving one row per CDR3 protein. Among around 680,000 distinct CDR3 sequences listed, 8.6% were seen once. This sample also belongs to another study, concerning yellow fever vaccine responses in identical twins.

This clonotype originated in a woman in her late teens or twenties in good health. Sequenced sample: PBMCs. The chain links TRBV2 to TRBJ2-1, with 9 bases aligning to TRBD2. In DNA, the CDR3 is TGTGCCAGCCAGGGGATAGCGGGAGATGAGCAGTTCTTC. Amino acid sequence: CASQGIAGDEQFF.